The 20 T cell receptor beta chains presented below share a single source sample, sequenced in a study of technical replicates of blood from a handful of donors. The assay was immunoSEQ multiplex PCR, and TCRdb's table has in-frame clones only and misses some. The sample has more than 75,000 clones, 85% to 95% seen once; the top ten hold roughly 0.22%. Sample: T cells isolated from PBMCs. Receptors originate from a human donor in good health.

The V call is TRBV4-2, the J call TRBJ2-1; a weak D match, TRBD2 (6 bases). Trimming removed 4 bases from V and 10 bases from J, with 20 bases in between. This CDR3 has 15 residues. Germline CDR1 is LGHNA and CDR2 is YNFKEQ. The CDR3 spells CASSRGPGSQREQFF. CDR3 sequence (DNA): TGTGCCAGCAGCCGAGGACCCGGGAGTCAGAGAGAGCAGTTCTTC.

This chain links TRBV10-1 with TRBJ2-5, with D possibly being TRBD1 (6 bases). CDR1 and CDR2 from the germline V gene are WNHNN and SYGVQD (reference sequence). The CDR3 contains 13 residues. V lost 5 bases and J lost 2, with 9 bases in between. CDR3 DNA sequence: TGCGCCAGCAGTACAGGGCGTCAAGAGACCCAGTACTTC. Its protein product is CASSTGRQETQYF.

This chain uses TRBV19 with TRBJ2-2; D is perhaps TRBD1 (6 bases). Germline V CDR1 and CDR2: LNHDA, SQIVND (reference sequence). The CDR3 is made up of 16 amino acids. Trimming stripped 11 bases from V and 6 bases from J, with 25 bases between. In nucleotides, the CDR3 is TGTGCCTCCTCTCGGAGGCAGGGGCCCCCTCCCGGGGAGCTGTTTTTT. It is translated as CASSRRQGPPPGELFF.

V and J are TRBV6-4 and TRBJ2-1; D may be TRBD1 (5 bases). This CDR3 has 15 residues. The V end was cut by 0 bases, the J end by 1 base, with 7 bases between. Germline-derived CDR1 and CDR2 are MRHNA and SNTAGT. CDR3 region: CASSDSDKSYNEQFF. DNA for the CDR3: TGTGCCAGCAGTGACTCGGACAAATCCTACAATGAGCAGTTCTTC.

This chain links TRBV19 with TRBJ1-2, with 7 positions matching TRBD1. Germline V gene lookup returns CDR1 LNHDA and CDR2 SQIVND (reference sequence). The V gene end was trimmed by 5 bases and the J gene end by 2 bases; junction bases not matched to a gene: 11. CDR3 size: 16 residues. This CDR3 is CASSPHPGTENYGYTF. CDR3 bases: TGTGCCAGTAGTCCGCACCCCGGGACAGAAAACTATGGCTACACCTTC. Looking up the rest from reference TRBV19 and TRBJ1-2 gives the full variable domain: DGGITQSPKYLFRKEGQNVTLSCEQNLNHDAMYWYRQDPGQGLRLIYYSQIVNDFQKGDIAEGYSVSREKKESFPLTVTSAQKNPTAFYLCASSPHPGTENYGYTFGSGTRLTVV.

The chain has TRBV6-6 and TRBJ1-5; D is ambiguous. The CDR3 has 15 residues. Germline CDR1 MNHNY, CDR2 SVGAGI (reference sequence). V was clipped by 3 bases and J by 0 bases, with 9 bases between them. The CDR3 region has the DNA TGTGCCAGCAGTTATTATTTAGTTAGCAATCAGCCCCAGCATTTT. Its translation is CASSYYLVSNQPQHF.

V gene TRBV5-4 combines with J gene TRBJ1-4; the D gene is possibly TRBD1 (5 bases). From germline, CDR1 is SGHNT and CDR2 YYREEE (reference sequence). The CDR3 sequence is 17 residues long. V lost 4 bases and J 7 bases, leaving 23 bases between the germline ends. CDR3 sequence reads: CASSPGGTGLGSEKLFF. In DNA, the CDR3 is TGTGCCAGCAGCCCGGGGGGGACGGGTCTCGGCAGTGAAAAACTGTTTTTT. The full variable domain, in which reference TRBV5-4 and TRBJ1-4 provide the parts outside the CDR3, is ETGVTQSPTHLIKTRGQQVTLRCSSQSGHNTVSWYQQALGQGPQFIFQYYREEENGRGNFPPRFSGLQFPNYSSELNVNALELDDSALYLCASSPGGTGLGSEKLFFGSGTQLSVL.

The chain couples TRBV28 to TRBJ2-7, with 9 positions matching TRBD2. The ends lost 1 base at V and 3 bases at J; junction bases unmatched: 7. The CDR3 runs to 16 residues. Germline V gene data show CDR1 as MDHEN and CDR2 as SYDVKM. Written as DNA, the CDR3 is TGTGCCAGCAGTTTATTGCTAGCGGGATATAGCTACGAGCAGTACTTC. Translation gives CASSLLLAGYSYEQYF. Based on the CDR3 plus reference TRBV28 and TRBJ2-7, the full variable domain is DVKVTQSSRYLVKRTGEKVFLECVQDMDHENMFWYRQDPGLGLRLIYFSYDVKMKEKGDIPEGYSVSREKKERFSLILESASTNQTSMYLCASSLLLAGYSYEQYFGPGTRLTVT.

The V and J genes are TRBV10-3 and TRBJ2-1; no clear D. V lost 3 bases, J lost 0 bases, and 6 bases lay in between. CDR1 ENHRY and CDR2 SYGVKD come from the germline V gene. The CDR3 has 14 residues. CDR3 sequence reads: CAISDGVSYNEQFF. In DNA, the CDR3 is TGTGCCATCAGTGACGGTGTCTCCTACAATGAGCAGTTCTTC.

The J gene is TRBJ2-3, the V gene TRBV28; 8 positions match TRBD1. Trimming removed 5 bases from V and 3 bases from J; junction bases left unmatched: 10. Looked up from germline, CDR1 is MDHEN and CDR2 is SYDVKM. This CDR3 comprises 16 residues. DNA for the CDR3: TGTGCCAGCAGTCATCTTTTTGGACAGGGAACAGATACGCAGTATTTT. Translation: CASSHLFGQGTDTQYF.

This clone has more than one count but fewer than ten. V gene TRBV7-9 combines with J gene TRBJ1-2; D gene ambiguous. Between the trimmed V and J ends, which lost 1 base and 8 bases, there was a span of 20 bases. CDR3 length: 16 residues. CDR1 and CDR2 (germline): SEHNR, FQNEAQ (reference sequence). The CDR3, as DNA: TGTGCCAGCAGCTTAGGAGTAGGCGGGCGGGCAACCGGCTACACCTTC. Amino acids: CASSLGVGGRATGYTF. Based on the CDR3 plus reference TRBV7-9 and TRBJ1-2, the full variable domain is DTGVSQNPRHKITKRGQNVTFRCDPISEHNRLYWYRQTLGQGPEFLTYFQNEAQLEKSRLLSDRFSAERPKGSFSTLEIQRTEQGDSAMYLCASSLGVGGRATGYTFGSGTRLTVV.

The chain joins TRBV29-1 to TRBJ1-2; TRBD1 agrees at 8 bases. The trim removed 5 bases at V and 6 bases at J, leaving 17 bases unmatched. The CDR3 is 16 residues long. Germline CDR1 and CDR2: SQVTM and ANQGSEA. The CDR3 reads CSVLTPPGGGRDGYTF. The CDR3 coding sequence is TGCAGCGTTCTCACCCCCCCAGGGGGCGGGCGTGATGGCTACACCTTC. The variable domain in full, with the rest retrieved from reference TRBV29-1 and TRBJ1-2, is SAVISQKPSRDICQRGTSLTIQCQVDSQVTMMFWYRQQPGQSLTLIATANQGSEATYESGFVIDKFPISRPNLTFSTLTVSNMSPEDSSIYLCSVLTPPGGGRDGYTFGSGTRLTVV.

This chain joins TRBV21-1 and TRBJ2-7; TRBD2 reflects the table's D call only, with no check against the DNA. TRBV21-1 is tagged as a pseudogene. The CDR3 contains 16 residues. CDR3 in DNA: TGTGCCAGCAGCATAATTGCTACTAGCGACTCCTACGAGCAGTACTTC. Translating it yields CASSIIATSDSYEQYF.

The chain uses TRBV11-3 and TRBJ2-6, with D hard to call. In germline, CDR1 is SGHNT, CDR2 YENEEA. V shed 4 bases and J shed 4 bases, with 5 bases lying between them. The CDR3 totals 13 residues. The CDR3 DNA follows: TGTGCCAGCAGCTCTGCGGGGGCCAACGTCCTGACTTTC. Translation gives CASSSAGANVLTF.

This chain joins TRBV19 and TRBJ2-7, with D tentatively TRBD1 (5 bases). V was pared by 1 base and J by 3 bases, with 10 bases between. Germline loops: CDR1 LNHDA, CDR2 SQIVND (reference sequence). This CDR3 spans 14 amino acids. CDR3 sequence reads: CASSIGYRIYEQYF. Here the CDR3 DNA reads TGTGCCAGTAGTATAGGGTACAGGATCTACGAGCAGTACTTC.

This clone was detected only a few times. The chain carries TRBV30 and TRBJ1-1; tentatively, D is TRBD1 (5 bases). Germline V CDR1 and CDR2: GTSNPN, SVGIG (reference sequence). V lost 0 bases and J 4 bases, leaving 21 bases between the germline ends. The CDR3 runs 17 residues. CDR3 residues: CAWSVLGDVGGGTEAFF. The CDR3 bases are TGTGCCTGGAGTGTACTCGGTGACGTCGGGGGAGGCACTGAAGCTTTCTTT. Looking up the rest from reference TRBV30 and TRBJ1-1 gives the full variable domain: SQTIHQWPATLVQPVGSPLSLECTVEGTSNPNLYWYRQAAGRGLQLLFYSVGIGQISSEVPQNLSASRPQDRQFILSSKKLLLSDSGFYLCAWSVLGDVGGGTEAFFGQGTRLTVV.

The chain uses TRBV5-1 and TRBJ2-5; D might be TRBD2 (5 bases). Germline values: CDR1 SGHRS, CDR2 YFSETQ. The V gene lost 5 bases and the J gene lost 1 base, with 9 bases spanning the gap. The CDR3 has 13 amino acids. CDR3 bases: TGCGCCAGCAGTCCGGGATTCCAAGAGACCCAGTACTTC. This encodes CASSPGFQETQYF.

The CDR3 loop reads CASSSGAGTEAFF. The CDR3 bases are TGTGCCAGCAGTTCAGGGGCGGGTACTGAAGCTTTCTTT. The V gene is TRBV2, the J gene TRBJ1-1, with D perhaps matching TRBD1 (6 bases). CDR1 is SNHLY, CDR2 FYNNEI, per germline. Trimming cost V 5 bases and J 5 bases, with 12 bases left between them. CDR3 length equals 13 residues.

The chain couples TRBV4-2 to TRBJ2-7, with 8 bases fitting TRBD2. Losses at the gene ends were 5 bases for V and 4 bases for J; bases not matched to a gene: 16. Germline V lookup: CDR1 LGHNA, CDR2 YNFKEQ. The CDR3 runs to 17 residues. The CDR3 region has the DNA TGTGCCAGCAGCGAAGGAAAAAGCGGGAGAATTGAGTACGAGCAGTACTTC. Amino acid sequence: CASSEGKSGRIEYEQYF.

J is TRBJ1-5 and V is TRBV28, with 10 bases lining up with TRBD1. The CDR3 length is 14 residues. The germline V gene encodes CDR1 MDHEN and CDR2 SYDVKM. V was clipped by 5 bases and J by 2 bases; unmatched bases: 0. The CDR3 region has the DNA TGTGCCAGCAGTGGGACAGGGGGCAATCAGCCCCAGCATTTT. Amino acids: CASSGTGGNQPQHF.